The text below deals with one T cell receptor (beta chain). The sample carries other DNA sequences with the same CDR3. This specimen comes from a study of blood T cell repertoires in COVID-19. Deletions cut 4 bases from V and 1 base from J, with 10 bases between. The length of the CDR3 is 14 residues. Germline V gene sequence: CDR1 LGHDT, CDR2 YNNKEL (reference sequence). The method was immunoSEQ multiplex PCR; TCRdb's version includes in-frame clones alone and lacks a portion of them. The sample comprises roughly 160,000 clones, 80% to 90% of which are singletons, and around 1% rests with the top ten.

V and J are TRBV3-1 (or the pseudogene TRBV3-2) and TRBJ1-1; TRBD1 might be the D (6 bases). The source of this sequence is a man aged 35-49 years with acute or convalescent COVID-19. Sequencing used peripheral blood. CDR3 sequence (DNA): TGTGCCAGCAGCCTCGGACAGCCGAACACTGAAGCTTTCTTT. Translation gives CASSLGQPNTEAFF.